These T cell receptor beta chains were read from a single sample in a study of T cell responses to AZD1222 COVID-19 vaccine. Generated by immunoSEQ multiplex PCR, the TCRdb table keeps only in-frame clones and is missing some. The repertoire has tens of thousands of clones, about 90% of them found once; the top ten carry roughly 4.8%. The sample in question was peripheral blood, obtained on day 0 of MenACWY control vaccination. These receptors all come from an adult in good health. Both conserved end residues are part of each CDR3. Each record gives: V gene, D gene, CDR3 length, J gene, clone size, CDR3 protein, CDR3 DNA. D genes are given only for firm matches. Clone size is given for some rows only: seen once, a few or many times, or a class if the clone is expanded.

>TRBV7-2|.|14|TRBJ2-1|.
CASSLVGGDNEQFF
TGTGCCAGCAGCTTAGTCGGGGGTGACAATGAGCAGTTCTTC
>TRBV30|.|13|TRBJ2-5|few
CAWSRVHQETQYF
TGTGCCTGGAGTCGAGTTCACCAAGAGACCCAGTACTTC
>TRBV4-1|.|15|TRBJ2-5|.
CASSQGGQMAETQYF
TGCGCCAGCAGCCAAGGAGGCCAGATGGCAGAGACCCAGTACTTC
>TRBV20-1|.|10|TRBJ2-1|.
CSAPYNEQFF
TGCAGTGCCCCCTACAATGAGCAGTTCTTC
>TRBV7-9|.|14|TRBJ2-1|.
CASSPRASYNEQFF
TGTGCCAGCAGCCCCCGCGCTAGCTACAATGAGCAGTTCTTC
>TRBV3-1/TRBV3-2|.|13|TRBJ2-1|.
CASSQAANNEQFF
TGTGCCAGCAGCCAAGCAGCGAACAATGAGCAGTTCTTC
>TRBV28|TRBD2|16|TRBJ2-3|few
CASSPPAGEGKDTQYF
TGTGCCAGCAGTCCCCCAGCGGGAGAGGGGAAAGATACGCAGTATTTT
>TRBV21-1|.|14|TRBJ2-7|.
CASSKPPQGYEQYF
TGTGCCAGCAGCAAACCCCCCCAGGGCTACGAGCAGTACTTC
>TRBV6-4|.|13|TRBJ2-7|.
CASSPPSPAKQYF
TGTGCCAGCAGTCCACCTTCTCCGGCGAAGCAGTACTTC
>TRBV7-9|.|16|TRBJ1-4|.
CASSLGTVATNEKLFF
TGTGCCAGCAGCTTAGGGACAGTTGCAACTAATGAAAAACTGTTTTTT
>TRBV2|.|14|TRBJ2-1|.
CASSGGQPYNEQFF
TGTGCCAGCAGCGGAGGACAGCCCTACAATGAGCAGTTCTTC
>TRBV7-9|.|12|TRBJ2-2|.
CASSLDAGELFF
TGTGCCAGCAGCTTAGACGCCGGGGAGCTGTTTTTT
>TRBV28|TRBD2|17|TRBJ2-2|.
CASSLLAGGRGPGELFF
TGTGCCAGCAGTTTATTGGCGGGCGGGAGGGGCCCCGGGGAGCTGTTTTTT
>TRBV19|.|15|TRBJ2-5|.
CASSIDLTGRETQYF
TGTGCCAGTAGTATAGATCTTACAGGCCGAGAGACCCAGTACTTC
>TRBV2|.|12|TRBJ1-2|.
CASIDLGLGYTF
TGTGCCAGCATCGATCTAGGGCTCGGCTACACCTTC
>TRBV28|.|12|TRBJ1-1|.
CASSPWNTEAFF
TGTGCCAGCAGCCCATGGAACACTGAAGCTTTCTTT
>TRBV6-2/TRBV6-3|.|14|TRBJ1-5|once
CASSPGGSNQPQHF
TGTGCCAGCAGCCCCGGAGGGTCCAATCAGCCCCAGCATTTT
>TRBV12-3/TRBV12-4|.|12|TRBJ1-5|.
CASSFRRQPQHF
TGTGCCAGCAGTTTCAGGCGGCAGCCCCAGCATTTT
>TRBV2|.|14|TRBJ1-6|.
CASRVRGDGSPLHF
TGTGCCAGCAGAGTGCGGGGAGACGGTTCACCCCTCCACTTT
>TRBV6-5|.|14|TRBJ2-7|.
CATAQGQAAYEQYF
TGTGCCACAGCCCAAGGACAAGCGGCCTACGAGCAGTACTTC
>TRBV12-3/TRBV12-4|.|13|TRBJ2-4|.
CASSLLAKNIQYF
TGTGCCAGCAGTTTACTAGCCAAAAACATTCAGTACTTC
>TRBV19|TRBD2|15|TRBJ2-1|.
CASSSTSGRFSEQFF
TGTGCCAGTAGCTCTACTAGCGGGAGGTTCTCTGAGCAGTTCTTC
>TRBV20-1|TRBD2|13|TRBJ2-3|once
CSASRREADTQYF
TGCAGTGCTAGTAGACGGGAGGCTGATACGCAGTATTTT
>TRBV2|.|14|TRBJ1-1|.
CATRGLTGNTEAFF
TGTGCCACAAGAGGGCTTACAGGGAACACTGAAGCTTTCTTT
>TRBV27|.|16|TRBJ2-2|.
CASSPLGSGPTGELFF
TGTGCCAGCAGTCCCCTGGGCTCCGGGCCCACCGGGGAGCTGTTTTTT
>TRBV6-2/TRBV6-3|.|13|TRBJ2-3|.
CASSYGITDTQYF
TGTGCCAGCAGTTACGGAATAACAGATACGCAGTATTTT
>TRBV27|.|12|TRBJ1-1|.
CASSLGGREAFF
TGTGCCAGCAGTTTGGGCGGAAGGGAAGCTTTCTTT
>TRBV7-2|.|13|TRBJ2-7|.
CASSLKESYEQYF
TGTGCCAGCAGCTTAAAGGAATCCTACGAGCAGTACTTC
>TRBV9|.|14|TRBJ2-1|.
CASSVVGQPNEQFF
TGTGCCAGCAGCGTAGTCGGGCAGCCCAATGAGCAGTTCTTC
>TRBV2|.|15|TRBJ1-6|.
CASKPETGKNSPLHF
TGTGCCAGCAAACCGGAAACGGGAAAGAATTCACCCCTCCACTTT
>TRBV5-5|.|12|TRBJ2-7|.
CASSLAGNEQYF
TGTGCCAGCAGCTTGGCGGGGAACGAGCAGTACTTC
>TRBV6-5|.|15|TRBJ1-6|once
CASSPLPGGDSPLHF
TGTGCCAGCAGCCCCCTCCCAGGCGGGGATTCACCCCTCCACTTT